This is a list of T cell receptor beta chains from one sample in a study of T-cell reconstitution after alpha-beta-depleted transplantation in children. TCRdb called the PCR reads again in MiXCR, with one record for every CDR3 protein. The sample carries 60,000 to 80,000 distinct CDR3 sequences, roughly 6.6% recorded once. This specimen consisted of PBMCs from the stem cell graft donor, obtained from the stem cell graft. All receptors come from a human donor who donated a stem cell graft to a child with acute lymphoblastic leukemia. CDR3s include the opening cysteine and the closing phenylalanine or tryptophan. A D gene is named only where the DNA matches it firmly. Clone size, where shown, is once, few, many, or a class for clones that have expanded.

size,J,V,D,DNA,CDR3
many,TRBJ2-7,TRBV11-2,-,TGTGCCAGCAGCTGGGGACGTCTCTACGAGCAGTACTTC,CASSWGRLYEQYF
many,TRBJ1-5,TRBV27,-,TGTGCCAGCAGTTTCGGACCGAATAGCAATCAGCCCCAGCATTTT,CASSFGPNSNQPQHF
many,TRBJ2-3,TRBV10-1,-,TGCGCCAGCAGCCCGACTCTGGGAACAGATACGCAGTATTTT,CASSPTLGTDTQYF
many,TRBJ2-5,TRBV20-1,-,TGCAGTGCTAGTGGGGGGTCTAGCAGCCAAGAGACCCAGTACTTC,CSASGGSSSQETQYF
many,TRBJ2-7,TRBV20-1,TRBD1,TGCAGTGCTAGTGACAGGGAGCCAGTCTACGAGCAGTACTTC,CSASDREPVYEQYF
many,TRBJ2-3,TRBV28,-,TGTGCCAGCAGCCCGAATTTCCGAATCGATACGCAGTATTTT,CASSPNFRIDTQYF
many,TRBJ1-5,TRBV12-3/TRBV12-4,-,TGTTCCAGCAGTTTAATGGCAGCGGGGGGCCACAATCAGCCCCAGCATTTT,CSSSLMAAGGHNQPQHF
many,TRBJ2-1,TRBV9,-,TGTGCCAGCAGCGTAGGCGGGACCTTCTACAATGAGCAGTTCTTC,CASSVGGTFYNEQFF
many,TRBJ2-2,TRBV9,TRBD1,TGTGCCAGCAGCGTAGAACAGGGGGCCGGGGAGCTGTTTTTT,CASSVEQGAGELFF
few,TRBJ1-2,TRBV19,-,TGTGCCAGTAGTTCCTGGACAGCCGTCTATGGCTACACCTTC,CASSSWTAVYGYTF
many,TRBJ2-7,TRBV5-1,TRBD2,TGCGCCAGCAGCCCTAGCGGGAGGGCCCCCTACGAGCAGTACTTC,CASSPSGRAPYEQYF
many,TRBJ2-3,TRBV5-1,-,TGCGCCAGCAGCTTGGAAGGGGGGCTCACAGATACGCAGTATTTT,CASSLEGGLTDTQYF
many,TRBJ1-5,TRBV12-3/TRBV12-4,TRBD1,TGTGCCAGCAGTTTAGGGTCAGGGGGCGTTGGCAATCAGCCCCAGCATTTT,CASSLGSGGVGNQPQHF
-,TRBJ2-5,TRBV20-1,-,TGCAGTGCTAGGCAGAACCAAGAGACCCAGTACTTC,CSARQNQETQYF
many,TRBJ1-1,TRBV5-1,-,TGCGCCAGCACTTTGGATAGACTGGGAGTCACTGAAGCTTTCTTT,CASTLDRLGVTEAFF
few,TRBJ1-2,TRBV6-6,TRBD1,TGTGCCAGCAGTGGGACAGGGGCGCAAGGCTACACCTTC,CASSGTGAQGYTF
many,TRBJ1-2,TRBV4-3,-,TGCGCCAGCAGCCAAGGACAGAGCTTTAACTATGGCTACACCTTC,CASSQGQSFNYGYTF
many,TRBJ2-1,TRBV6-5,-,TGTGCCAGCAGTTATAAGGTGGGAGCAGTCAATGAGCAGTTCTTC,CASSYKVGAVNEQFF
-,TRBJ2-5,TRBV29-1,-,TGCAGCGGCGGCAGGGTTGAGACCCAGTACTTC,CSGGRVETQYF
few,TRBJ2-6,TRBV28,-,TGTGCCACCAAGGATCTGCTTGGGGCCAACGTCCTGACTTTC,CATKDLLGANVLTF
many,TRBJ1-2,TRBV5-1,-,TGCGCCAGCAGCCCCCGGGCAGTGGGCTATGGCTACACCTTC,CASSPRAVGYGYTF
-,TRBJ2-5,TRBV3-1,-,TGTGCCAGCAGCTCCTGGGGAGAAGAGACCCAGTACTTC,CASSSWGEETQYF
many,TRBJ2-5,TRBV5-1,-,TGCGCCAGCAGCTTGGCCCCCAGTGAGACCCAGTACTTC,CASSLAPSETQYF
many,TRBJ2-1,TRBV5-6,TRBD1,TGTGCCAGCAGCTTCGTGACAGGGGGCGGTGAGCAGTTCTTC,CASSFVTGGGEQFF
many,TRBJ1-2,TRBV11-2,-,TGTGCCAGCAGCTTAGGCCGAGATGGCTACACCTTC,CASSLGRDGYTF
-,TRBJ2-3,TRBV7-8,-,TGTGCCAGCACCCCCGAATTACGGGATACGCAGTATTTT,CASTPELRDTQYF
-,TRBJ2-3,TRBV7-9,TRBD2,TGTGCCAGCAGCTTAGTTGCGGGAGCCACAGATACGCGGTATTTT,CASSLVAGATDTRYF
many,TRBJ2-7,TRBV20-1,-,TGCAGTGCTAAGGTGGTGCCTCAGCAGTACTTC,CSAKVVPQQYF
many,TRBJ2-1,TRBV20-1,TRBD2,TGCAGTGCTGGATTACTAGCGGGAGTCTGGAATGAGCAGTTCTTC,CSAGLLAGVWNEQFF
-,TRBJ2-3,TRBV27,TRBD2,TGTGCCAGCAGTTTATGGGGGACTAGCGGGTACACAGATACGCAGTATTTT,CASSLWGTSGYTDTQYF
many,TRBJ1-2,TRBV7-3,-,TGTGCCAGCAGCTTAAACCCCAGGGGAGATGGCTACACCTTC,CASSLNPRGDGYTF
many,TRBJ1-2,TRBV4-3,TRBD1,TGCGCCAGCAGCCAAGGACCAGGGGGGGATGGCTACACCTTC,CASSQGPGGDGYTF
-,TRBJ2-7,TRBV7-6,TRBD1,TGTGCCAGCAGCTTAGCAGGACAGGGGGCCAAGAGATCCTCCTACGAGCAGTACTTC,CASSLAGQGAKRSSYEQYF
few,TRBJ1-5,TRBV12-3/TRBV12-4,-,TGTGCCACCACGGAAAGCAATCAGCCCCAGCATTTT,CATTESNQPQHF
many,TRBJ2-2,TRBV10-3,-,TGTGCCATCAGTGGGGACACCGGGGAGCTGTTTTTT,CAISGDTGELFF
few,TRBJ2-7,TRBV14,-,TGTGCCAGCAGCCCGGAGGGGGGGAGTTTGGACGAGCAGTACTTC,CASSPEGGSLDEQYF
many,TRBJ2-2,TRBV19,TRBD2,TGTGCCAGTAGTATTCGCGGGAGCACCGGGGAGCTGTTTTTT,CASSIRGSTGELFF
many,TRBJ1-1,TRBV28,-,TGTGCCAGCAACCCTTTCCTGGGGACTGAAGCTTTCTTT,CASNPFLGTEAFF
many,TRBJ1-5,TRBV5-6,-,TGTGCCAGCAGCCTAGGGCAGACCGGAGCTAACCCCCAGCATTTT,CASSLGQTGANPQHF
many,TRBJ2-7,TRBV5-1,-,TGCGCCAGCAGCCCGGGGCTCGGTAAGGGGGAAACCTACGAGCAGTACTTC,CASSPGLGKGETYEQYF
few,TRBJ2-1,TRBV24-1,-,TGTGCCACCAGTGATTTTCCGGGAGCGAGCAATGAGCAGTTCTTC,CATSDFPGASNEQFF